Each of the 21 T cell receptor beta chains below was sequenced from the same sample in a study of OX40 agonist ivuxolimab in advanced cancers. The assay was immunoSEQ multiplex PCR, and TCRdb's table has in-frame clones only and misses some. The sample carries approximately 68,000 clones, more than 85% recorded once. The specimen was CD4+ or CD8+ T cells sorted from blood, collected in a trial of the OX40 agonist ivuxolimab. These receptors came from an adult with an advanced solid tumor such as melanoma, head and neck, liver or kidney cancer.

The CDR3 sequence: CASSLRGQGRETQYF. Written as DNA, the CDR3 is TGTGCCAGCAGTTTAAGGGGACAGGGAAGAGAGACCCAGTACTTC. V usage is TRBV27 and J usage is TRBJ2-5, with TRBD1 identical over 9 bases. With 2 bases clipped from V and 4 bases from J, the junction kept 5 bases outside the gene matches. CDR1 is MNHEY and CDR2 is SMNVEV in the germline V gene (reference sequence). There are 15 residues in the CDR3.

The chain joins TRBV11-3 to TRBJ2-5, with D possibly being TRBD1 or TRBD2 (5 bases each). V gave up 0 bases and J gave up 1 base, with 6 bases separating them. CDR3 size: 14 residues. Germline V gene sequence: CDR1 SGHNT, CDR2 YENEEA. CDR3 sequence: CASSLDGTQETQYF. CDR3 DNA: TGTGCCAGCAGCTTAGACGGGACCCAAGAGACCCAGTACTTC.

This sequence joins TRBV6-6 and TRBJ1-4, with TRBD1 matching over 12 bases. The V gene's germline CDR1 is MNHNY and CDR2 SVGAGI (reference sequence). Losses at the gene ends were 6 bases for V and 7 bases for J; bases not matched to a gene: 6. CDR3 length: 15 amino acids. CDR3 protein: CASRSGTGGGEKLFF. The CDR3 DNA reads as TGTGCCAGCAGATCTGGGACAGGGGGCGGTGAAAAACTGTTTTTT.

The V call is TRBV30, the J call TRBJ2-7; D perhaps matches TRBD1 (6 bases). Germline V lookup: CDR1 GTSNPN, CDR2 SVGIG (reference sequence). This CDR3 spans 14 amino acids. Trimming removed 3 bases at V and 2 bases at J, with 14 bases between. This CDR3 reads CAWSAVAGAYEQYF. The DNA of the CDR3 is TGTGCCTGGAGCGCCGTTGCAGGGGCCTACGAGCAGTACTTC.

This clone was observed once. At the DNA level, this CDR3 is encoded by other sequences in the same sample as well. The chain combines TRBV30 with TRBJ2-7; 8 bases align to TRBD1. The CDR3 totals 12 residues. Germline CDR1 is GTSNPN and CDR2 is SVGIG (reference sequence). V lost 1 base to trimming and J lost 4 bases; unmatched junction nucleotides: 0. The CDR3 bases are TGTGCCTGGAGTGGACAGGGGTACGAGCAGTACTTC. This codes for CAWSGQGYEQYF.

This chain joins TRBV27 and TRBJ1-5; D unresolved. Germline loops: CDR1 MNHEY, CDR2 SMNVEV (reference sequence). The V end was cut by 8 bases, the J end by 5 bases, with 13 bases between. The CDR3 covers 13 residues. DNA of the CDR3: TGTGCCAGCGGATCCGCGGAGGATCAGCCCCAGCATTTT. This gives the protein CASGSAEDQPQHF.

The V gene is TRBV6-1, the J gene TRBJ1-3, with D uncertain. The germline gives CDR1 MNHNS, CDR2 SASEGT. The ends were cut back, 5 bases at V and 0 bases at J, with 11 bases in the middle. The CDR3 loop spans 15 amino acids. CDR3 in amino acids: CASSSYSGSGNTIYF. CDR3 DNA sequence: TGTGCCAGCAGTTCATACAGTGGCTCTGGAAACACCATATATTTT.

The chain links TRBV6-4 to TRBJ2-5; 9 bases line up with TRBD2. Germline CDR1 is MRHNA and CDR2 is SNTAGT. There are 17 residues in the CDR3. J was trimmed by 4 bases and V by 6 bases; bases with no gene match: 15. The CDR3 protein is CASSLTPSGTGGETQYF. The CDR3 DNA is TGTGCCAGCAGCCTGACTCCTAGCGGGACGGGAGGAGAGACCCAGTACTTC.

The chain employs TRBV28 and TRBJ1-2; maybe TRBD1 (6 bases). This CDR3 comprises 15 residues. CDR1 is MDHEN, CDR2 SYDVKM, per germline. V shed 6 bases and J shed 0 bases, with 14 bases lying between them. The DNA for the CDR3 is TGTGCCAGCAGCCCGGGAGGGACATCTAACTATGGCTACACCTTC. It yields the protein CASSPGGTSNYGYTF.

The rearrangement joins TRBV7-3 to TRBJ1-1; TRBD1 might be the D (6 bases). The CDR3 is 13 residues long. V was pared by 9 bases and J by 1 base, with 12 bases between. Germline V gene sequence: CDR1 SGHTA, CDR2 FQGTGA. For the CDR3, the DNA is TGTGCCAGTTCTAAGACAGGGAACACTGAAGCTTTCTTT. Translation: CASSKTGNTEAFF.

This chain joins TRBV9 and TRBJ2-5; 8 bases align to TRBD2. The CDR3 contains 16 residues. Trimming took 4 bases from V and 1 from J; bases not matched to a gene: 9. CDR1 and CDR2 from the germline V gene are SGDLS and YYNGEE. In DNA, the CDR3 is TGTGCCAGCAGCCAGGGTAGCGGGGTATCCCAAGAGACCCAGTACTTC. This encodes CASSQGSGVSQETQYF. Full variable domain (rest looked up from reference TRBV9 and TRBJ2-5): DSGVTQTPKHLITATGQRVTLRCSPRSGDLSVYWYQQSLDQGLQFLIQYYNGEERAKGNILERFSAQQFPDLHSELNLSSLELGDSALYFCASSQGSGVSQETQYFGPGTRLLVL.

This clone was picked up one time. The gene calls are TRBV20-1 and TRBJ2-3; D is uncertain. Deletions cut 5 bases from V and 2 bases from J, with 5 bases between. Germline V gene lookup returns CDR1 DFQATT and CDR2 SNEGSKA (reference sequence). This CDR3 has 11 residues. Written as DNA, the CDR3 is TGCAGTGCTCTACTCACAGATACGCAGTATTTT. This encodes CSALLTDTQYF.

This clone was seen just once. In DNA form, the CDR3 reads TGTGCCTGGAGTAGCCCAGCGGGAGGGCCCACAGATACGCAGTATTTT. Translated: CAWSSPAGGPTDTQYF. This chain links TRBV30 with TRBJ2-3; 10 nucleotides agree with TRBD2. The CDR3 is 16 residues long. Germline V gene data show CDR1 as GTSNPN and CDR2 as SVGIG (reference sequence). The J segment lost 2 bases and the V segment lost 2 bases, leaving 7 bases of the junction unmatched.

This clone appeared a single time. The CDR3 loop reads CASSESGRTYNEQFF. CDR3 nucleotides: TGTGCCAGCAGTGAGTCCGGGAGGACCTACAATGAGCAGTTCTTC. V and J are TRBV2 and TRBJ2-1, with 7 bases aligning to TRBD2. This CDR3 contains 15 residues. V lost 3 bases, J lost 2 bases, and 4 bases stayed unmatched. The germline V gene has CDR1 SNHLY and CDR2 FYNNEI.

V is TRBV5-1 and J is TRBJ2-1; perhaps D is TRBD1 or TRBD2 (5 bases each). CDR1 and CDR2 from the germline V gene are SGHRS and YFSETQ. V dropped 4 bases and J dropped 0 bases, with 5 bases sitting between them. The CDR3 contains 13 residues. In DNA form, the CDR3 reads TGCGCCAGCAGCGGGGGCTCCTACAATGAGCAGTTCTTC. It codes for CASSGGSYNEQFF. The full variable domain, rest sourced from reference TRBV5-1 and TRBJ2-1, is KAGVTQTPRYLIKTRGQQVTLSCSPISGHRSVSWYQQTPGQGLQFLFEYFSETQRNKGNFPGRFSGRQFSNSRSEMNVSTLELGDSALYLCASSGGSYNEQFFGPGTRLTVL.

The V gene is TRBV29-1, the J gene TRBJ2-3; 7 bases align to TRBD2. Germline V gene lookup returns CDR1 SQVTM and CDR2 ANQGSEA. This CDR3 region has 13 residues. Unmatched junction bases numbered 7, after V lost 2 bases and J lost 8 bases. The DNA for the CDR3 is TGCAGCGTTGAACGCGCCAGCGGGGTTACGCAGTATTTT. This codes for CSVERASGVTQYF.

The chain couples TRBV11-1 to TRBJ2-7, with 12 bases aligning to TRBD1. V trimming: 5 bases; J trimming: 6 bases; junction bases outside the gene matches: 5. CDR1 and CDR2 (germline): SGHAT, FQDESV (reference sequence). CDR3 size: 14 residues. The CDR3: CASSLGQGAVEQYF. In DNA, the CDR3 is TGTGCCAGCAGCCTGGGACAGGGGGCGGTCGAGCAGTACTTC.

The gene calls are TRBV9 and TRBJ1-5; tentative D call: TRBD1 (5 bases). Per germline, CDR1 SGDLS and CDR2 YYNGEE. The ends were cut back, 2 bases at V and 3 bases at J, with 15 bases in the middle. The CDR3 loop spans 16 amino acids. CDR3 nucleotides: TGTGCCAGCAGCGTTGGGGCATCAAGAGACAATCAGCCCCAGCATTTT. Its protein is CASSVGASRDNQPQHF.

The V call is TRBV27, the J call TRBJ2-7; 8 bases agree with TRBD1. Germline V CDR1 and CDR2: MNHEY, SMNVEV (reference sequence). Losses at the gene ends were 5 bases for V and 2 bases for J; bases not matched to a gene: 8. The CDR3 runs to 15 residues. The CDR3 sequence is CASSPSGGQTYEQYF. Here the CDR3 DNA reads TGTGCCAGCAGTCCTTCAGGGGGCCAGACCTACGAGCAGTACTTC.

This rearrangement joins TRBV5-1 to TRBJ1-2; D is unclear. This CDR3 spans 13 amino acids. V lost 2 bases and J 8 bases, leaving 13 bases between the germline ends. The germline CDR1 and CDR2 sequences are SGHRS and YFSETQ. The CDR3 DNA is TGCGCCAGCAGCTTCGACCCCCTTGGGGGCTACACCTTC. Translated, it gives CASSFDPLGGYTF. The full variable domain, completed using reference TRBV5-1 and TRBJ1-2, is KAGVTQTPRYLIKTRGQQVTLSCSPISGHRSVSWYQQTPGQGLQFLFEYFSETQRNKGNFPGRFSGRQFSNSRSEMNVSTLELGDSALYLCASSFDPLGGYTFGSGTRLTVV.

J is TRBJ1-1 and V is TRBV5-1; D may be TRBD1 (6 bases). The CDR3 length is 15 residues. CDR1 is SGHRS, CDR2 YFSETQ, per germline. V was shortened by 0 bases and J by 4 bases, with 13 bases between the two germline ends. The CDR3 sequence: CASSLAWGQGTEAFF. The DNA of the CDR3 is TGCGCCAGCAGCTTGGCCTGGGGGCAAGGCACTGAAGCTTTCTTT.